These 27 T cell receptor beta chains were all obtained from the same sample, sequenced in a study of shared clonotypes between healthy human individuals. The repertoire was sequenced with immunoSEQ multiplex PCR; TCRdb's copy has only in-frame clones and lacks some. The repertoire holds about 2.4 million clones, with around 94% as singletons. The sample was naive CD4+ T cells sorted from blood. Described subset: CD45RA+ positively selected. The source is a man aged 18 to 35 in good health.

CDR3 loop: CASSPGLAGAHGELFF. CDR3 bases: TGTGCCAGCAGCCCGGGACTAGCGGGAGCTCACGGGGAGCTGTTTTTT. This chain connects TRBV7-9 to TRBJ2-2; TRBD2 aligns across 14 bases. V lost 5 bases to trimming and J lost 7 bases; unmatched junction nucleotides: 6. The CDR3 sequence is 16 residues long. Germline-derived CDR1 and CDR2 are SEHNR and FQNEAQ (reference sequence).

Only a few counts were recorded for this clone. The CDR3 DNA sequence: TGTGCCAGCAGTGGGCAGTCCAGAAACACCGGGGAGCTGTTTTTT. Translating gives CASSGQSRNTGELFF. V gene TRBV2 combines with J gene TRBJ2-2; no clear D gene. CDR1 is SNHLY, CDR2 FYNNEI, per germline. Trimming removed 4 bases at V and 2 bases at J, with 11 bases between. This CDR3 comprises 15 residues.

The V call is TRBV30, the J call TRBJ2-3; perhaps TRBD1 as D (5 bases). The germline V and J ends were trimmed by 6 bases and 6 bases, with 13 bases remaining between them. Germline CDR1 GTSNPN, CDR2 SVGIG (reference sequence). This CDR3 has 12 residues. Here the CDR3 reads CACSKQGDTQYF. CDR3 nucleotide sequence: TGTGCCTGCTCCAAGCAGGGTGATACGCAGTATTTT. Full variable domain (outside the CDR3, taken from reference TRBV30 and TRBJ2-3): SQTIHQWPATLVQPVGSPLSLECTVEGTSNPNLYWYRQAAGRGLQLLFYSVGIGQISSEVPQNLSASRPQDRQFILSSKKLLLSDSGFYLCACSKQGDTQYFGPGTRLTVL.

The chain carries TRBV2 and TRBJ1-1; perhaps TRBD1 as D (5 bases). Germline V gene data show CDR1 as SNHLY and CDR2 as FYNNEI. Trimming shortened V by 6 bases and J by 1 base, and 9 bases separated the two germline ends. The CDR3 has 13 residues. DNA of the CDR3: TGTGCCAGCAGGGGGGGAGGGAACACTGAAGCTTTCTTT. Its translation is CASRGGGNTEAFF. Supplemented by reference TRBV2 and TRBJ1-1, the full variable domain reads EPEVTQTPSHQVTQMGQEVILRCVPISNHLYFYWYRQILGQKVEFLVSFYNNEISEKSEIFDDQFSVERPDGSNFTLKIRSTKLEDSAMYFCASRGGGNTEAFFGQGTRLTVV.

This chain links TRBV5-1 with TRBJ2-2; 14 bases agree with TRBD2. The length of the CDR3 is 16 residues. Germline assignment: CDR1 SGHRS and CDR2 YFSETQ. Unmatched junction bases numbered 5, after V lost 4 bases and J lost 6 bases. CDR3 in DNA: TGCGCCAGCAGCCCAGGGACTAGCGGGAGTGCCGGGGAGCTGTTTTTT. This gives the protein CASSPGTSGSAGELFF.

Written as DNA, the CDR3 is TGTGCCAGCTCACCACGGCCAGGGGGCGACGAAAAACTGTTTTTT. It translates to CASSPRPGGDEKLFF. V usage is TRBV18 and J usage is TRBJ1-4, with 8 positions matching TRBD1. CDR3 length: 15 residues. The V segment lost 1 base and the J segment 8 bases; nucleotides outside the gene matches: 6. Germline-derived CDR1 and CDR2 are KGHSH and LQKENI.

The J gene is TRBJ2-5, the V gene TRBV9, with TRBD2 as a possible D gene (6 bases). Germline CDR1 SGDLS, CDR2 YYNGEE. CDR3 length: 16 amino acids. Trimming removed 0 bases from V and 2 bases from J, with 14 bases in between. The CDR3 DNA is TGTGCCAGCAGCGTAGGGTCCCCCGGGACTCAAGAGACCCAGTACTTC. Translating gives CASSVGSPGTQETQYF.

The J gene is TRBJ2-5, the V gene TRBV23-1; 7 nucleotides match TRBD2. TRBV23-1 carries the ORF label, with uncertain function. V dropped 0 bases and J dropped 2; count of bases not matched to a gene: 12. This CDR3 is built from 18 residues. The chain's CDR3 is CASSQSPPAGTKQETQYF. CDR3 DNA sequence: TGCGCCAGCAGTCAATCCCCCCCAGCCGGGACTAAGCAAGAGACCCAGTACTTC.

The genes are TRBV30 and TRBJ2-7; 7 bases fit TRBD2. V lost 4 bases and J lost 1; bases outside the gene matches: 16. This CDR3 spans 17 amino acids. CDR1 and CDR2 from the germline V gene are GTSNPN and SVGIG (reference sequence). This CDR3 reads CAWTNSGTSISSYEQYF. The CDR3 bases are TGTGCCTGGACCAACAGCGGGACCTCGATTTCTTCCTACGAGCAGTACTTC.

The J gene is TRBJ2-5, the V gene TRBV30; D may match TRBD1 or TRBD2 (5 bases each). Between the trimmed V and J ends, which lost 6 bases and 11 bases, there was a span of 13 bases. This CDR3 is 10 amino acids long. The germline CDR1 and CDR2 sequences are GTSNPN and SVGIG (reference sequence). The CDR3 reads CACQVGEQYF. The CDR3 coding sequence is TGTGCCTGTCAAGTGGGGGAGCAGTACTTC.

This chain uses TRBV6-1 with TRBJ1-2, with TRBD1 as a possible D gene (5 bases). The V end lost 7 bases, the J end lost 10 bases, and 16 bases lay between the germline ends. There are 12 residues in the CDR3. Looked up from germline, CDR1 is MNHNS and CDR2 is SASEGT. The CDR3 here is CASTIDRPPYTF. The DNA for the CDR3 is TGTGCCAGCACTATAGACAGACCCCCCTACACCTTC.

V gene TRBV30 combines with J gene TRBJ2-3, with 7 bases that match TRBD2. The CDR3 has 16 residues. Germline V gene sequence: CDR1 GTSNPN, CDR2 SVGIG (reference sequence). The V gene end was trimmed by 2 bases and the J gene end by 0 bases; junction bases not matched to a gene: 8. As DNA, the CDR3 is TGTGCCTGGAGTACCGGAACGGGGGGTAGCACAGATACGCAGTATTTT. It yields the protein CAWSTGTGGSTDTQYF. Using reference TRBV30 and TRBJ2-3 for the parts outside the CDR3, the full variable domain is SQTIHQWPATLVQPVGSPLSLECTVEGTSNPNLYWYRQAAGRGLQLLFYSVGIGQISSEVPQNLSASRPQDRQFILSSKKLLLSDSGFYLCAWSTGTGGSTDTQYFGPGTRLTVL.

The chain is built from TRBV27 and TRBJ2-7, with 13 positions matching TRBD2. Germline-derived CDR1 and CDR2 are MNHEY and SMNVEV (reference sequence). The CDR3 contains 19 residues. Trimming cost V 5 bases and J 6 bases; bases outside gene matches: 19. Written as DNA, the CDR3 is TGTGCCAGCAGTCTTTTGGGGAGGCCGGGACTAGCGGGATCCCTCGAGCAGTACTTC. It yields the protein CASSLLGRPGLAGSLEQYF.

The chain combines TRBV7-8 with TRBJ1-1, with D perhaps TRBD1 (5 bases). The V gene's germline CDR1 is SGHVS and CDR2 FQNEAQ. Trimming stripped 5 bases from V and 11 bases from J, with 15 bases between. The CDR3 covers 12 residues. The CDR3 is CASSPVRGNAFF. CDR3 nucleotide sequence: TGTGCCAGCAGCCCCGTGCGGGGGAACGCTTTCTTT.

About this clone itself: Other DNA sequences in the same sample also yield this CDR3. This chain links TRBV5-1 with TRBJ1-5, with D tentatively TRBD1 (6 bases). The V end lost 7 bases, the J end lost 2 bases, and 16 bases lay between the germline ends. The CDR3 loop spans 15 amino acids. CDR1 and CDR2 from the germline V gene are SGHRS and YFSETQ. In DNA, the CDR3 is TGCGCCAGCTCCTCGACAGGAGAAGGCAATCAGCCCCAGCATTTT. Its translation: CASSSTGEGNQPQHF. Filled out from reference TRBV5-1 and TRBJ1-5, the complete variable domain reads KAGVTQTPRYLIKTRGQQVTLSCSPISGHRSVSWYQQTPGQGLQFLFEYFSETQRNKGNFPGRFSGRQFSNSRSEMNVSTLELGDSALYLCASSSTGEGNQPQHFGDGTRLSIL.

This sequence joins TRBV19 and TRBJ2-1, with TRBD2 identical over 8 bases. Looked up from germline, CDR1 is LNHDA and CDR2 is SQIVND (reference sequence). The V segment lost 5 bases and the J segment 4 bases; nucleotides outside the gene matches: 7. CDR3 size: 15 residues. The CDR3 is CASSPTGLGYNEQFF. The CDR3 nucleotides are TGTGCCAGTAGTCCCACGGGACTAGGGTACAATGAGCAGTTCTTC.

This rearrangement joins TRBV7-8 to TRBJ2-5; 10 bases agree with TRBD2. Germline CDR1 SGHVS, CDR2 FQNEAQ. The CDR3 is made up of 14 amino acids. Trimming took 10 bases from V and 2 from J; bases not matched to a gene: 7. In nucleotides, the CDR3 is TGTGCCACCAGGACTAGCGGAATTCAAGAGACCCAGTACTTC. Translating gives CATRTSGIQETQYF.

This sequence joins TRBV7-9 and TRBJ1-6, with TRBD1 matching 7 bases. The V gene's germline CDR1 is SEHNR and CDR2 FQNEAQ (reference sequence). The J segment lost 11 bases and the V segment lost 3 bases, leaving 7 bases of the junction unmatched. The CDR3 is 14 amino acids. For the CDR3, the DNA is TGTGCCAGCAGCTTTGGGACAGACAATCCACCCCTCCACTTT. Translated, it gives CASSFGTDNPPLHF.

The chain uses TRBV10-3 and TRBJ2-5; 13 nucleotides line up with TRBD2. V gave up 11 bases and J gave up 2 bases; unmatched junction bases: 5. The germline V gene has CDR1 ENHRY and CDR2 SYGVKD. The CDR3 has 14 amino acids. The CDR3 loop is CASRLAGGQETQYF. In DNA, the CDR3 is TGTGCCTCCAGACTAGCGGGAGGTCAAGAGACCCAGTACTTC.

V gene TRBV4-1 combines with J gene TRBJ1-4; no firm D call. Germline V gene lookup returns CDR1 MGHRA and CDR2 YSYEKL. The CDR3 totals 15 residues. Trimming took off 1 base at V and 2 bases at J, with 8 bases between the two ends. CDR3 nucleotide sequence: TGCGCCAGCAGCCAAGCAGGTTTTACTAATGAAAAACTGTTTTTT. It codes for CASSQAGFTNEKLFF.

The gene calls are TRBV5-1 and TRBJ1-2; no clear D. V lost 0 bases and J lost 4, with 7 bases in between. Germline CDR1 SGHRS, CDR2 YFSETQ. The CDR3 contains 13 residues. CDR3 loop: CASSLDSAYGYTF. For the CDR3, the DNA is TGCGCCAGCAGCTTGGACAGCGCCTATGGCTACACCTTC.

The gene calls are TRBV11-2 and TRBJ1-1, with D perhaps matching TRBD1 (5 bases). The V and J ends lost 1 base and 5 bases respectively, with 11 bases between them. This CDR3 is 14 amino acids long. The germline V gene encodes CDR1 SGHAT and CDR2 FQNNGV. The CDR3 loop is CASSLGGPWTEAFF. Written as DNA, the CDR3 is TGTGCCAGCAGCTTAGGGGGCCCTTGGACTGAAGCTTTCTTT.

The chain combines TRBV7-9 with TRBJ2-3; D is unresolved. Germline V gene data show CDR1 as SEHNR and CDR2 as FQNEAQ (reference sequence). V was pared by 0 bases and J by 6 bases, with 7 bases between. The CDR3 has 13 amino acids. The CDR3: CASSLAGVDTQYF. CDR3 DNA: TGTGCCAGCAGCTTAGCTGGGGTCGATACGCAGTATTTT.

This rearrangement joins TRBV28 to TRBJ2-7; maybe TRBD1 (6 bases). The CDR3 loop spans 17 amino acids. Germline lookup yields CDR1 MDHEN and CDR2 SYDVKM. Trimming removed 1 base from V and 3 bases from J, with 19 bases in between. The CDR3 nucleotides read TGTGCCAGCAGTTTATCCACCCCCAGGGGTGGAGGCTACGAGCAGTACTTC. This encodes CASSLSTPRGGGYEQYF.

Worth noting for this clone: The sample has other DNA sequences that encode this CDR3 too. V is TRBV5-4 and J is TRBJ2-3; D is unclear. Germline lookup yields CDR1 SGHNT and CDR2 YYREEE (reference sequence). CDR3 size: 13 residues. Between the trimmed V and J ends, which lost 0 bases and 5 bases, there was a span of 7 bases. CDR3 nucleotide sequence: TGTGCCAGCAGCTTGGGAGGAAGAGATACGCAGTATTTT. This sequence encodes CASSLGGRDTQYF.

The genes are TRBV18 and TRBJ1-1; TRBD1 matches 9 bases. V lost 5 bases to trimming and J lost 6 bases; unmatched junction nucleotides: 10. Germline-derived CDR1 and CDR2 are KGHSH and LQKENI. This CDR3 spans 15 amino acids. In DNA, the CDR3 is TGTGCCAGCTCAGCGGGACAGGGTCGGAATTCTGAAGCTTTCTTT. It is translated as CASSAGQGRNSEAFF.

J is TRBJ1-2 and V is TRBV28, with 10 bases fitting TRBD1. Germline CDR1 reads MDHEN; CDR2 reads SYDVKM. Trimming took 2 bases from V and 0 from J; bases not matched to a gene: 12. The CDR3 extends over 19 amino acids. The CDR3 is CASSLRVGQGGIANYGYTF. For the CDR3, the DNA is TGTGCCAGCAGTTTAAGAGTAGGACAGGGGGGAATAGCTAACTATGGCTACACCTTC.